Detailed here is one TCR beta chain. No antigen is known for it. The ends were cut back, 5 bases at V and 4 bases at J, with 17 bases in the middle. This CDR3 is 15 amino acids long. CDR1 and CDR2 from the germline V gene are SGHRS and YFSETQ. The data were obtained in a study of identical twins. Study findings and constraints: The models gave estimates that fell short of the out-of-frame TCR alpha sharing seen in monozygotic twins.

TCRdb recomputed calls from the 5' RACE reads with MiXCR, one row per CDR3 protein. Here the sample spans a few hundred thousand distinct CDR3 sequences, around a tenth being singletons. This sample was shared with a second study, whose subject was yellow fever vaccine responses in identical twins.

The rearrangement links TRBV5-1 to TRBJ2-3; tentatively, D is TRBD2 (7 bases). The sequence came from a woman between 18 and 29 years old in good health. The sequenced sample was PBMCs. CDR3 protein: CASSFMGGPPDTQYF. CDR3 DNA: TGCGCCAGCAGTTTTATGGGGGGGCCGCCAGATACGCAGTATTTT.